The clone carrying this TCR beta chain was counted a few times. The antigen is undetermined. The data derive from a study of cytomegalovirus exposure and HLA in healthy donors. PCR used 60 Vbeta primers and 13 Jbeta primers. This table comes from immunoSEQ multiplex PCR, and its TCRdb copy is limited to in-frame clones, with some not included. The table records about 140,000 clones, roughly three quarters of them present only once. Findings of the study overall: A later analysis showed TCR association rates differing by HLA locus, peaking at DRB1 and lowest at HLA-C.

The V gene lost 6 bases and the J gene lost 1 base, with 6 bases spanning the gap. The CDR3 covers 12 residues. Germline V gene sequence: CDR1 MNHEY, CDR2 SMNVEV (reference sequence). This receptor was identified in a female donor in good health and CMV-seronegative. Sample: PBMCs. The V and J genes are TRBV27 and TRBJ2-5, with unresolved D. The CDR3, as DNA: TGTGCCAGCAGCTTTTTCCAAGAGACCCAGTACTTC. It encodes CASSFFQETQYF.